Given below is one TCR beta chain in context. The CDR3 spans 15 residues. Germline CDR1 is MNHEY and CDR2 is SVGAGI. Trimming at V came to 5 bases and at J to 6 bases, leaving 11 bases not matched to a gene. The data originate from a study of T cell changes during pregnancy in multiple sclerosis. Method: immunoSEQ multiplex PCR; TCRdb's copy keeps in-frame clones and lacks some. In the table there are about 98,000 clones, about 90% of which are singletons. This TCR derives from a female donor in good health, enrolled as a control in a pregnancy study. The source was peripheral blood, collected after pregnancy. The chain employs TRBV6-5 and TRBJ1-1; 8 bases map to TRBD1. The CDR3 coding sequence is TGTGCCAGCAGTGGACAGGGAGGTGGTATAGCTGAAGCTTTCTTT. Translating gives CASSGQGGGIAEAFF.